These T cell receptor beta chains were read from a single sample in a study of blood T cell repertoires in COVID-19. Libraries were prepared by immunoSEQ multiplex PCR; TCRdb keeps only in-frame clonotypes and omits some of them. The table includes tens of thousands of clones, around 90% detected once. The sample consisted of peripheral blood. The source of these receptors is a human donor with active COVID-19. The donor label of this sample is uncertain. CDR3s include the opening cysteine and the closing phenylalanine or tryptophan. The D gene is left open where the match is weak. Some rows have no size entry. The others give once, few or many, or a class for an expanded clone.

d_call	clone_size	j_call	v_call	cdr3_aa	cdr3_nt
NA	many	TRBJ1-2	TRBV2	CASSLQFTNYGYTF	TGTGCCAGCAGTTTACAGTTTACTAACTATGGCTACACCTTC
NA	NA	TRBJ1-2	TRBV19	CASSISSYGYTF	TGTGCCAGTAGTATCTCCAGCTATGGCTACACCTTC
TRBD1	NA	TRBJ2-7	TRBV28	CASSPQGALYEQYF	TGTGCCAGCAGTCCTCAGGGGGCTCTCTACGAGCAGTACTTC
NA	NA	TRBJ2-7	TRBV7-6	CASSLGQGLSYEQYF	TGTGCCAGCAGCTTGGGTCAGGGACTCTCCTACGAGCAGTACTTC
TRBD1	NA	TRBJ2-7	TRBV7-2	CASSPWTGGGEQYF	TGTGCCAGCAGCCCGTGGACAGGGGGAGGCGAGCAGTACTTC
TRBD1	NA	TRBJ2-5	TRBV19	CASRKHRGGETQYF	TGTGCCAGTCGAAAACACAGGGGTGGAGAGACCCAGTACTTC
NA	NA	TRBJ1-4	TRBV19	CASMIGATNEKLFF	TGTGCCAGTATGATCGGTGCAACTAATGAAAAACTGTTTTTT
NA	NA	TRBJ1-1	TRBV25-1	CASSYGTLNTEAFF	TGTGCCAGCAGTTACGGGACACTGAACACTGAAGCTTTCTTT
NA	NA	TRBJ1-4	TRBV5-8	CASNQGVRSEKLFF	TGTGCCAGCAACCAAGGAGTGAGGAGTGAAAAACTGTTTTTT
NA	NA	TRBJ1-5	TRBV27	CASSPRTVFSNQPQHF	TGTGCCAGCAGTCCCCGGACAGTTTTTAGCAATCAGCCCCAGCATTTT
TRBD1	few	TRBJ2-7	TRBV18	CASSPLASTGDEQYF	TGTGCCAGCTCACCACTCGCCTCGACAGGGGACGAGCAGTACTTC
NA	NA	TRBJ2-4	TRBV10-1	CASSESLGGGDVIQYF	TGCGCCAGCAGTGAGTCCCTTGGCGGGGGCGATGTCATTCAGTACTTC
NA	few	TRBJ1-2	TRBV3-1/TRBV3-2	CASSQYGSSSNYGYTF	TGTGCCAGCAGCCAATATGGCAGTTCCTCCAACTATGGCTACACCTTC